This TCR beta chain originates from a study of blood T cell repertoires in COVID-19 (TCRdb year 2020). Notes on the research overall: Collaborator samples came from the United States, Italy and Spain and covered acute and convalescent phases of COVID-19. The prospective study material was composed of cDNA or gDNA derived from T cells, B-cell-depleted T cells, or PBMCs. Deeply sampled blood TCRbeta repertoires from subjects exposed to, actively infected with, or recovered from COVID-19 were included in the dataset. The repertoires were made available in a free public database intended to serve as a resource for research on the immune response to SARS-CoV-2. The samples were drawn from the first 160 participants of the ongoing ImmuneRACE study and from some 1,300 subjects provided by 6 global collaborators. The sample metadata nearly always contained a de-identified subject ID, COVID-19 status, age in years and sex. Where available, HLA class I and class II types were obtained from metadata supplied by the sample provider rather than from assay-based typing. The paper's findings and limits, for the study overall: The quantity of clinical and demographic metadata differed by source and by participant and was supplied without curation.

The collaborating institutions used their own protocols to collect whole blood in K2EDTA tubes. For TCRbeta analysis, collaborators shipped samples as frozen whole blood, isolated PBMCs, or DNA extracted from either of those sample types. TCRbeta CDR3 regions were amplified from genomic DNA by means of the immunoSEQ Assay, a bias-controlled multiplex PCR. Per the source publication's procedure: The number of nucleated cells in each sample was estimated from the amplification of reference gene primers within the assay. To quantify the absolute abundance of each unique TCRbeta CDR3 rearrangement, sequence reads were collapsed and filtered. For each sample, productive Simpson clonality was calculated by taking the square root of Simpson's diversity index across productive rearrangements. The table was pulled from immuneACCESS by TCRdb, which kept in-frame rearrangements only. Such tables lose some clones; where checked, under half of the loss comes from unresolved V genes, and the rest has no known cause. The DNA was the basis for D and trimming; V, J and clone size are from that table. Counted in this sample were 90,000 to 120,000 clones; roughly 80% of them appeared once. The ten largest clonotypes hold approximately 3.3% of the sample.

A note on this clone: The target of this receptor is not known. No base quality information exists; no much larger clone differs at one position.

V is trimmed back by 0 bases and J by 10 bases, and the junction contains 3 bases that no gene match accounts for. The germline V gene (reference sequence) specifies LGHDT as CDR1 and YNNKEL as CDR2. The CDR3, from cysteine to phenylalanine, totals 14 residues. Only the CDR3 region is kept as DNA, spanning 42 bases read in frame from base 1. The receptor was isolated from a woman of 80 years or more with active or convalescent COVID-19. Sample: peripheral blood. The rearrangement combines TRBV3-1 (or the pseudogene TRBV3-2) with TRBJ1-4, with 9 central nucleotides matching TRBD1. At the DNA level, the sequence is TGTGCCAGCAGCCAAGAAATGACAGGGGGAAAACTGTTTTTT. It translates as CASSQEMTGGKLFF.